This T cell receptor (beta chain) was captured in a study of early stage breast cancer tumors. Study-level information: About 70% of the 16 invasive tumors were ER+, PR+ and HER2-.

Study-wide findings and caveats: Enriched TCRB sequences shared across patients were mostly commonly generated sequences.

Each sample had two DNA replicates, 0.45 to 0.65 ug blood or about 1.5 ug tissue. Assay: immunoSEQ multiplex PCR; the TCRdb copy retains only in-frame clones and omits some. The table has tens of thousands of clones, 65% to 75% seen once; the top ten hold roughly 7%. Regarding this clone: Its antigen is undetermined.

The sequencing input was blood. This receptor was identified in a person in their sixties with breast cancer.

CDR3 in DNA: TGTGCCAGCAGTGAACGGGGGAACACTGAAGCTTTCTTT. Its protein is CASSERGNTEAFF. The gene calls are TRBV2 and TRBJ1-1; D uncertain. V was clipped by 2 bases and J by 1 base, with 5 bases between them. Germline-derived CDR1 and CDR2 are SNHLY and FYNNEI. The CDR3 sequence is 13 residues long.